These T cell receptor beta chains were read from a single sample in a study of T cell changes during pregnancy in multiple sclerosis. Profiling relied on immunoSEQ multiplex PCR, and the TCRdb table lists in-frame clones only, not all of them. This sample has around 40,000 clones; 90% to 95% occur once, and the top ten carry around 0.78%. The source material was CD4+ T cells from peripheral blood mononuclear cells, sampled before pregnancy. The receptors stem from a female donor with multiple sclerosis, enrolled in a pregnancy study. Each CDR3 is given with its conserved first and last residue.

v_call: TRBV5-1; j_call: TRBJ2-1; cdr3_aa: CASSLRQVTWSSYNEQFF
v_call: TRBV27; j_call: TRBJ1-2; cdr3_aa: CASSRGGGYGYTF
v_call: TRBV7-6; j_call: TRBJ2-1; cdr3_aa: CASSLRREEQFF
v_call: TRBV27; j_call: TRBJ2-1; cdr3_aa: CASSLSGGGPYNEQFF
v_call: TRBV4-3; j_call: TRBJ2-2; cdr3_aa: CASSQELGGIGELFF
v_call: TRBV5-4; j_call: TRBJ1-4; cdr3_aa: CASSSNGGQGVENEKLFF
v_call: TRBV5-6; j_call: TRBJ1-1; cdr3_aa: CASSLPDRKNTEAFF
v_call: TRBV19; j_call: TRBJ1-1; cdr3_aa: CASSPRTGNTEAFF
v_call: TRBV27; j_call: TRBJ2-4; cdr3_aa: CASSFRQGGNIQYF
v_call: TRBV6-5; j_call: TRBJ1-3; cdr3_aa: CASSSTGNSGNTIYF
v_call: TRBV10-3; j_call: TRBJ1-1; cdr3_aa: CAISDAGTGTREAFF
v_call: TRBV27; j_call: TRBJ2-2; cdr3_aa: CASSLEDTGELFF
v_call: TRBV6-5; j_call: TRBJ2-3; cdr3_aa: CASTPGGDTQYF
v_call: TRBV2; j_call: TRBJ2-5; cdr3_aa: CASSALSPGGQAQYF
v_call: TRBV5-6; j_call: TRBJ1-2; cdr3_aa: CASSATDRANYGYTF
v_call: TRBV29-1; j_call: TRBJ1-1; cdr3_aa: CSVGSGGGRDTEAFF
v_call: TRBV9; j_call: TRBJ2-5; cdr3_aa: CASSVVGGTAETQYF
v_call: TRBV7-2; j_call: TRBJ2-1; cdr3_aa: CASSFTRGGGTSSEQFF
v_call: TRBV7-3; j_call: TRBJ1-2; cdr3_aa: CASSLGTGQGYGYTF
v_call: TRBV11-3; j_call: TRBJ1-1; cdr3_aa: CASSPQGSTEAFF
v_call: TRBV7-2; j_call: TRBJ2-1; cdr3_aa: CASSPRGGVTYNEQFF
v_call: TRBV4-3; j_call: TRBJ1-2; cdr3_aa: CASSQGTGPNYGYTF
v_call: TRBV11-2; j_call: TRBJ2-1; cdr3_aa: CASSSGGGNYNEQFF
v_call: TRBV6-4; j_call: TRBJ2-1; cdr3_aa: CASSGSHYNEQFF
v_call: TRBV7-2; j_call: TRBJ1-5; cdr3_aa: CASSLSTGLNQPQHF
v_call: TRBV6-6; j_call: TRBJ2-5; cdr3_aa: CASSYSISQETQYF
v_call: TRBV9; j_call: TRBJ1-3; cdr3_aa: CASSPTVISGNTIYF
v_call: TRBV5-5; j_call: TRBJ1-2; cdr3_aa: CASSLGQAVYGYTF
v_call: TRBV29-1; j_call: TRBJ2-6; cdr3_aa: CSVGNTGFSGANVLTF
v_call: TRBV6-6; j_call: TRBJ2-1; cdr3_aa: CASSSGTSQGEQFF
v_call: TRBV7-2; j_call: TRBJ2-5; cdr3_aa: CASSPAGGRETQYF
v_call: TRBV28; j_call: TRBJ2-7; cdr3_aa: CASGGPNSYEQYF
v_call: TRBV4-3; j_call: TRBJ1-1; cdr3_aa: CASSQAGVNTEAFF
v_call: TRBV14; j_call: TRBJ1-1; cdr3_aa: CASSRQGLVTEAFF
v_call: TRBV6-5; j_call: TRBJ1-1; cdr3_aa: CASSRDTEAFF
v_call: TRBV5-6; j_call: TRBJ2-3; cdr3_aa: CASSIRQGSTDTQYF
v_call: TRBV2; j_call: TRBJ2-1; cdr3_aa: CASSTTSGGGSNEQFF
v_call: TRBV5-1; j_call: TRBJ1-2; cdr3_aa: CASRGQRNYGYTF
v_call: TRBV5-1; j_call: TRBJ1-1; cdr3_aa: CASSLLQMNTEAFF
v_call: TRBV14; j_call: TRBJ2-7; cdr3_aa: CASSQGGQARRLEQYF
v_call: TRBV5-6; j_call: TRBJ1-2; cdr3_aa: CASSWGQGHGYTF
v_call: TRBV9; j_call: TRBJ1-4; cdr3_aa: CASSVDIGWGSDEKLFF
v_call: TRBV25-1; j_call: TRBJ1-5; cdr3_aa: CASSPTGFGGSNQPQHF
v_call: TRBV18; j_call: TRBJ1-1; cdr3_aa: CASSPLHPGTEAFF
v_call: TRBV6-6; j_call: TRBJ2-2; cdr3_aa: CASSPAGGRGTGELFF
v_call: TRBV10-3; j_call: TRBJ2-7; cdr3_aa: CAIQTGSYEQYF